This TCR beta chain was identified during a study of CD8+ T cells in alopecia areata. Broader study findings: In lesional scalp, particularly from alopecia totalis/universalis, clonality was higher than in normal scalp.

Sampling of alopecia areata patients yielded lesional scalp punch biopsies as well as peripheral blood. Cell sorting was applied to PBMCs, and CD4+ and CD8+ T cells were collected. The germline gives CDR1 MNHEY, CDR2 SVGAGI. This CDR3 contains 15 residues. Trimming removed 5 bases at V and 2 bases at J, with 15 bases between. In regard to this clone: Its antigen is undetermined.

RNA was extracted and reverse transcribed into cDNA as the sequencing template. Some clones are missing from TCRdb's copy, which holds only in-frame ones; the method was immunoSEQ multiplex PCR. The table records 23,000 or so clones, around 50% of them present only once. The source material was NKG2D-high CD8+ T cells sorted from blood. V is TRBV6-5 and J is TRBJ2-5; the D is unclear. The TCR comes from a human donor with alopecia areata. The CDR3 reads CASSGYGFQQETQYF. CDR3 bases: TGTGCCAGCAGTGGGTACGGGTTTCAGCAAGAGACCCAGTACTTC.